Reported below is one TCR beta chain. The data stem from a study of blood T cell repertoires in COVID-19. Study information: Acute and convalescent COVID-19 samples came from the United States, Italy and Spain. The cDNA or gDNA used as material had been derived from T cells, B-cell-depleted T cells, or PBMCs.

The V end was cut by 11 bases, the J end by 0 bases, with 14 bases between. Germline CDR1 reads MRHNA; CDR2 reads SNTAGT. CDR3 size: 15 residues. Authors' methods: Estimation of nucleated cell counts was performed using reference gene primer amplification. The protocol was immunoSEQ multiplex PCR, while the TCRdb copy is restricted to in-frame clones and leaves out a portion. The DNA gave D and trimming, while V, J and clone size come from that table. This sample has 210,000 or so clones, with about 90% found just once. The sample comprised peripheral blood. The chain is built from TRBV6-4 and TRBJ2-6; D remains ambiguous. The receptor comes from a man younger than 45 with acute or convalescent COVID-19. CDR3 region: CASSPGPSGANVLTF. CDR3 sequence (DNA): TGTGCCTCCTCACCCGGTCCCTCTGGGGCCAACGTCCTGACTTTC.